This entry features one T cell receptor (beta chain) sequence. Its antigen is as yet unknown. The sample's treatment: about 20 received Ad26.COV2.S at low or high dose, single or two shots; a few received placebo; per-sample allocation not given. Samples came from day 63 after the first vaccine or placebo injection. Donor was an adult aged 18-55 years in Boston. This sample is drawn from a study of Ad26.COV2.S vaccination and SARS-CoV-2 variants. Study-wide context: The study gave Ad26.COV2.S intramuscularly, once or twice 56 days apart.

This CDR3 has 16 amino acids. Germline assignment: CDR1 MDHEN and CDR2 SYDVKM. Germline trimming cut 5 bases from V and 2 bases from J; bases unmatched to any gene: 7. Study outcomes and limitations: Post-vaccination breadth of spike-specific CD8+ and CD4+ T cell responses was reportedly substantial.

Sequencing used immunoSEQ multiplex PCR; TCRdb keeps in-frame clones, though not all of them. Seen here are around 300,000 clones, around 89% observed once, and the top ten hold around 5.3%. The chain links TRBV28 to TRBJ1-4; TRBD1 aligns across 8 bases. The sequence was obtained from a person between 18 and 65 years old who received the Ad26.COV2.S COVID-19 vaccine or a placebo. The sequencing here drew on peripheral blood, taken in a trial of Ad26.COV2.S vaccine versus placebo. CDR3 loop: CASSPGQGGTNEKLFF. The CDR3 coding sequence is TGTGCCAGCAGTCCCGGACAGGGTGGTACTAATGAAAAACTGTTTTTT.